Listed here are 16 T cell receptor beta chains from one sample, sequenced in a study of CD8 T cells in Susac syndrome. With random hexamers, about 0.45 to 1 ug RNA was reverse transcribed. TCRdb processed the immunoSEQ multiplex PCR reads anew with MiXCR; each CDR3 protein has one entry. This table has 50,000 to 60,000 distinct CDR3 sequences, approximately 92% appearing once. The sample taken for sequencing was CD8+ T cells from PBMCs. The receptors derive from a human donor in good health.

The chain has TRBV30 and TRBJ2-7, with D hard to call. Germline V lookup: CDR1 GTSNPN, CDR2 SVGIG (reference sequence). The CDR3 is 13 amino acids. V was clipped by 0 bases and J by 2 bases, with 8 bases between them. Here the CDR3 reads CAWSVSGAYEQYF. The CDR3 DNA follows: TGTGCCTGGAGTGTATCTGGGGCCTACGAGCAGTACTTC.

The chain couples TRBV28 to TRBJ2-3, with 12 positions matching TRBD2. The ends lost 4 bases at V and 3 bases at J; junction bases unmatched: 5. CDR1 and CDR2 (germline): MDHEN, SYDVKM. This CDR3 is 16 amino acids long. This chain's CDR3 is CASSYRGTSGTDTQYF. Written as DNA, the CDR3 is TGTGCCAGCAGTTACCGAGGGACTAGCGGGACAGATACGCAGTATTTT.

The chain joins TRBV9 to TRBJ2-1; 7 nucleotides align to TRBD1. This CDR3 is 16 amino acids long. Germline loops: CDR1 SGDLS, CDR2 YYNGEE. J gave up 6 bases and V 3 bases, and 12 bases lay outside the gene matches. The CDR3 reads CASSALYRGAGNEQFF. The CDR3 DNA reads TGTGCCAGCAGCGCCCTTTACAGGGGCGCGGGCAATGAGCAGTTCTTC.

The chain couples TRBV2 to TRBJ2-5, with D tentatively TRBD2 (5 bases). The CDR3 is 16 residues long. V lost 6 bases, J lost 4 bases, and 21 bases lay in between. Germline CDR1 and CDR2: SNHLY and FYNNEI. CDR3 sequence reads: CASRELVSKTRETQYF. The CDR3 DNA reads TGTGCCAGCAGGGAACTAGTGTCGAAGACAAGAGAGACCCAGTACTTC.

V usage is TRBV12-3 or TRBV12-4 and J usage is TRBJ2-5; D remains unclear. CDR3 length: 13 residues. V shed 2 bases and J shed 4 bases, with 8 bases lying between them. CDR3 protein: CASSLNVGETQYF. For the CDR3, the DNA is TGTGCCAGCAGTTTAAACGTGGGAGAGACCCAGTACTTC.

The V gene is TRBV5-5, the J gene TRBJ2-7; TRBD1 matches 8 bases. Germline trimming cut 4 bases from V and 6 bases from J; bases unmatched to any gene: 15. The CDR3 extends over 16 amino acids. CDR1 and CDR2 (germline): SGHKS, YYEKEE (reference sequence). This CDR3 is CASSVYPRGQGGEQYF. The CDR3 nucleotides read TGTGCCAGCAGCGTATATCCCAGGGGGCAGGGCGGCGAGCAGTACTTC.

The chain is built from TRBV15 and TRBJ1-5; 7 bases are shared with TRBD1. CDR1 is LNHNV and CDR2 is YYDKDF in the germline V gene (reference sequence). V shed 4 bases and J 6 bases; nucleotides not matched to a gene: 6. The CDR3 has 14 residues. The CDR3 coding sequence is TGTGCCACCAGCATTAGACAGGGAGGTCAGCCCCAGCATTTT. Translated, it gives CATSIRQGGQPQHF.

The chain links TRBV12-3 or TRBV12-4 to TRBJ1-1; no clear D. The CDR3 covers 13 residues. Trimming took 1 base from V and 4 from J, leaving 7 bases between them. CDR3 residues: CASSLVAGTEAFF. For the CDR3, the DNA is TGTGCCAGCAGTTTAGTTGCGGGCACTGAAGCTTTCTTT.

This clonotype was seen once. V gene TRBV4-1 combines with J gene TRBJ2-1, with D unclear. The V gene's germline CDR1 is MGHRA and CDR2 YSYEKL. CDR3 length: 13 residues. Trimming cost V 4 bases and J 8 bases, with 12 bases left between them. The CDR3 coding sequence is TGCGCCAGCAGCCCTAGAAATGGGGATGAGCAGTTCTTC. This translates into CASSPRNGDEQFF.

The genes are TRBV10-1 and TRBJ2-7; no reliable D call. CDR3 length: 14 amino acids. Germline CDR1 and CDR2: WNHNN and SYGVQD (reference sequence). Trimming took 3 bases from V and 7 from J, leaving 16 bases between them. Here the CDR3 reads CASSETAAHGEQYF. The CDR3 nucleotides read TGCGCCAGCAGTGAAACGGCGGCCCATGGGGAGCAGTACTTC.

The V and J genes are TRBV5-6 and TRBJ1-6; possibly TRBD1 for D (6 bases). Germline V CDR1 and CDR2: SGHDT, YYEEEE. The CDR3 consists of 15 residues. V shed 0 bases and J shed 9 bases, with 13 bases lying between them. The CDR3 reads CASSLARGVGSPLHF. Here the CDR3 DNA reads TGTGCCAGCAGCTTGGCGAGGGGGGTCGGTTCACCCCTCCACTTT.

The rearrangement links TRBV4-3 to TRBJ2-7; D is perhaps TRBD1 (6 bases). Germline V lookup: CDR1 LGHNA, CDR2 YSLEER. The CDR3 runs 17 residues. Trimming pared 0 bases from V and 6 bases from J, leaving 21 bases between. The CDR3 loop is CASSQDWVGTGTGEQYF. The CDR3, as DNA: TGCGCCAGCAGCCAAGATTGGGTCGGAACAGGGACGGGCGAGCAGTACTTC.

This clonotype was picked up one time. The rearrangement joins TRBV4-2 to TRBJ2-3; D uncertain. This CDR3 comprises 14 residues. V was shortened by 0 bases and J by 2 bases, with 6 bases between the two germline ends. Germline lookup yields CDR1 LGHNA and CDR2 YNFKEQ. The CDR3 reads CASSQELVTDTQYF. In DNA form, the CDR3 reads TGTGCCAGCAGCCAAGAATTGGTCACAGATACGCAGTATTTT.

The chain couples TRBV27 to TRBJ1-5; the match to TRBD1 covers 10 bases. The CDR3 is made up of 15 amino acids. Germline CDR1 reads MNHEY; CDR2 reads SMNVEV (reference sequence). J lost 6 bases, V lost 3 bases, and 5 bases had no gene match. The CDR3: CASSFGTGESQPQHF. CDR3 bases: TGTGCCAGCAGTTTCGGGACAGGGGAGAGTCAGCCCCAGCATTTT.

The chain combines TRBV4-1 with TRBJ2-5; possible D gene TRBD1, 5 bases. Germline V CDR1 and CDR2: MGHRA, YSYEKL. V shed 2 bases and J shed 1 base, with 8 bases lying between them. The CDR3 totals 14 residues. CDR3 coding DNA: TGCGCCAGCAGCCAAATGGACATCCAAGAGACCCAGTACTTC. It is translated as CASSQMDIQETQYF.

This chain links TRBV11-2 with TRBJ2-7; D is possibly TRBD2 (5 bases). Germline V gene sequence: CDR1 SGHAT, CDR2 FQNNGV. V was clipped by 1 base and J by 2 bases, with 6 bases between them. This CDR3 spans 13 amino acids. The CDR3 reads CASSLAGTYEQYF. In DNA form, the CDR3 reads TGTGCCAGCAGCTTAGCGGGGACCTACGAGCAGTACTTC.